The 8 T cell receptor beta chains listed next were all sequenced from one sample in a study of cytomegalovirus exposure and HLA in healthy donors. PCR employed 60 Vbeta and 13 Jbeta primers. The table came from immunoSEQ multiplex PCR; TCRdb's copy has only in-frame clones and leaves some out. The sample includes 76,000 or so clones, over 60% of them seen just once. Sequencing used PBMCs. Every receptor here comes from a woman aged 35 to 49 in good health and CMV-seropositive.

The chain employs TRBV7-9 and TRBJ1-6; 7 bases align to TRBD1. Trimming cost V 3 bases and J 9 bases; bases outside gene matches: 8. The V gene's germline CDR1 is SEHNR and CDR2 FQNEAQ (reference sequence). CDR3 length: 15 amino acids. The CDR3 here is CASSLTAQGTSPLHF. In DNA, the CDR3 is TGTGCCAGCAGCTTGACGGCACAGGGGACTTCACCCCTCCACTTT.

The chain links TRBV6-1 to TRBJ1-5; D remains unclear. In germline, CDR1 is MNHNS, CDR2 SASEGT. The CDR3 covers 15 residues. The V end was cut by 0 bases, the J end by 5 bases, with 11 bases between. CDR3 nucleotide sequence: TGTGCCAGCAGTGAAGCGCAAACGCACTATCAGCCCCAGCATTTT. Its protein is CASSEAQTHYQPQHF.

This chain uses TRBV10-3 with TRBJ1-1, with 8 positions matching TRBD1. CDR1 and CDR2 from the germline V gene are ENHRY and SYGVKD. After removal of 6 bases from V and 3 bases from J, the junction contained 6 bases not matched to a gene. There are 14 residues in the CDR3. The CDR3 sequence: CAIRDDRGYTEAFF. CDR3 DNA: TGTGCCATCAGGGATGACAGGGGTTACACTGAAGCTTTCTTT.

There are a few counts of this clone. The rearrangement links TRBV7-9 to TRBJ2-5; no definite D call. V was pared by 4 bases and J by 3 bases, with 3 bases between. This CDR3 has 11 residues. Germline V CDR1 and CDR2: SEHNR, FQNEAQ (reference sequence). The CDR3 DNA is TGTGCCAGCAGCTCGGAAGAGACCCAGTACTTC. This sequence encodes CASSSEETQYF.

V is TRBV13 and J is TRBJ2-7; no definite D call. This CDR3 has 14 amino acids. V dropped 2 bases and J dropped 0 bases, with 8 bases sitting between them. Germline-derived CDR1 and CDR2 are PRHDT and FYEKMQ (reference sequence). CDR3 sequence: CASSLIRASYEQYF. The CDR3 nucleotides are TGTGCCAGCAGCTTAATCCGAGCCTCCTACGAGCAGTACTTC.

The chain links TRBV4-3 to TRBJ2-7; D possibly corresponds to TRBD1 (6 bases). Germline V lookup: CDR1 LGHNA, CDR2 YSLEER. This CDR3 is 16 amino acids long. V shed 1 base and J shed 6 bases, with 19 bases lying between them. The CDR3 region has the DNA TGCGCCAGCAGCCAAGGAAGGGGGTTTCCTCCTGCCGAGCAGTACTTC. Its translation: CASSQGRGFPPAEQYF.

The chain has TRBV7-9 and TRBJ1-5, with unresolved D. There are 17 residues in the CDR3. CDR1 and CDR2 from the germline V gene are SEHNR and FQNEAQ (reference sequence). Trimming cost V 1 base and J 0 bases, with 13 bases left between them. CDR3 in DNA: TGTGCCAGCAGCTTAGGGTCAGACTACCCTAGCAATCAGCCCCAGCATTTT. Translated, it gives CASSLGSDYPSNQPQHF.

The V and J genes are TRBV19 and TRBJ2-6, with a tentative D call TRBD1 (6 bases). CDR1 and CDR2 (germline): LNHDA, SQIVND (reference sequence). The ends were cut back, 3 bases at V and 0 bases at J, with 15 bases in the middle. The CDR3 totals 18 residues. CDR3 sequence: CASSMTGFTSSGANVLTF. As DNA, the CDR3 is TGTGCCAGTAGTATGACAGGTTTTACAAGCTCTGGGGCCAACGTCCTGACTTTC.